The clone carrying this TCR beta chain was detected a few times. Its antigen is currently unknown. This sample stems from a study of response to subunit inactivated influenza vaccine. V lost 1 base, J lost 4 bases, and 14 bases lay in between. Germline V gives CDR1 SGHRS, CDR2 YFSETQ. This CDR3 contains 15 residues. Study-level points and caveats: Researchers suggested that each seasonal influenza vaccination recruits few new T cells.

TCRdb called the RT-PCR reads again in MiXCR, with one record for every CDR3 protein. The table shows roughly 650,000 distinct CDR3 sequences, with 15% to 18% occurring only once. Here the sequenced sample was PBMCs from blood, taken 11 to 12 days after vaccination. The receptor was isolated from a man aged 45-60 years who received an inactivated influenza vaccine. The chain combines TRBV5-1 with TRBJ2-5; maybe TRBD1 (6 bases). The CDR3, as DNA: TGCGCCAGCAGCTTGAGGGCAGGGGTTGCAGAGACCCAGTACTTC. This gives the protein CASSLRAGVAETQYF.